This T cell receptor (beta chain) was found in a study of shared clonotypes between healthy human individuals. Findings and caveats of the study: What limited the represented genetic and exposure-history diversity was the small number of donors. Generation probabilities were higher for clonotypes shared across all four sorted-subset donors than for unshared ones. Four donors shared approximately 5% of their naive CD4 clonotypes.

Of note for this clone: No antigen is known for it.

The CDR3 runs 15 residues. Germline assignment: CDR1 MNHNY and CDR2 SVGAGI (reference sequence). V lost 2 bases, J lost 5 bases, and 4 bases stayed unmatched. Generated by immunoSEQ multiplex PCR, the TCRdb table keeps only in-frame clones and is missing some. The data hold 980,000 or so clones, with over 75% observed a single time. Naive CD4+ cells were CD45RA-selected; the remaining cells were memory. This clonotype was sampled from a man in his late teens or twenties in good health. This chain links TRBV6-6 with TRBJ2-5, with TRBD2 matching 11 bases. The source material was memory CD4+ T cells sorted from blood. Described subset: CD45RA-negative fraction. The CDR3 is CASSYPLAGGETQYF. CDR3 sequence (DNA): TGTGCCAGCAGTTACCCCCTAGCGGGGGGCGAGACCCAGTACTTC.